The 17 T cell receptor beta chains below all came from one sample that was sequenced in a study of STAT5B mutations in CD4+ large granular lymphocyte leukemia. Using immunoSEQ multiplex PCR, the repertoire was profiled, and TCRdb retains in-frame clones only, with some absent. The data hold about 38,000 clones, with roughly 85% observed a single time. The sequencing sample was made of CD4+ T cells from blood buffy coats. These TCRs come from a human donor in good health.

CDR3 residues: CSVTQDPSSYEQYF. CDR3 bases: TGCAGCGTTACCCAGGACCCTAGCTCCTACGAGCAGTACTTC. The chain combines TRBV29-1 with TRBJ2-7; unclear D gene. The CDR3 is made up of 14 amino acids. From germline, CDR1 is SQVTM and CDR2 ANQGSEA. V was cut by 5 bases and J by 0 bases, with 14 bases left in between.

This clone was recorded once. V gene TRBV27 combines with J gene TRBJ2-7; TRBD2 agrees at 10 bases. With V trimmed by 5 bases and J by 0 bases, 13 bases remained unmatched. The CDR3 runs to 18 residues. The germline V gene encodes CDR1 MNHEY and CDR2 SMNVEV (reference sequence). CDR3 in amino acids: CASSRYQASGGFSYEQYF. The CDR3 nucleotides are TGTGCCAGCAGTCGTTACCAGGCTAGCGGGGGTTTCTCCTACGAGCAGTACTTC.

The V gene is TRBV4-3, the J gene TRBJ2-7; unclear D gene. Trimming removed 5 bases at V and 0 bases at J, with 11 bases between. Germline-derived CDR1 and CDR2 are LGHNA and YSLEER. The CDR3 is 14 amino acids. The DNA of the CDR3 is TGCGCCAGCAGCTTCCGTATGAGCTCCTACGAGCAGTACTTC. Translated, it gives CASSFRMSSYEQYF.

The V and J genes are TRBV25-1 and TRBJ2-7, with 8 nucleotides matching TRBD2. V lost 2 bases to trimming and J lost 8 bases; unmatched junction nucleotides: 11. Germline V lookup: CDR1 MGHDK, CDR2 SYGVNS. The CDR3 extends over 15 amino acids. The CDR3 loop is CASSEGGAGDRKQYF. CDR3 DNA sequence: TGTGCCAGCAGTGAAGGGGGAGCGGGAGACAGAAAGCAGTACTTC.

The V gene is TRBV11-3, the J gene TRBJ2-2; D unresolved. Germline assignment: CDR1 SGHNT and CDR2 YENEEA. The CDR3 sequence is 12 residues long. V lost 5 bases and J lost 4, with 5 bases in between. CDR3 coding DNA: TGTGCCAGCAGCCCAACCACCGGGGAGCTGTTTTTT. As protein: CASSPTTGELFF. Full variable domain (rest looked up from reference TRBV11-3 and TRBJ2-2): EAGVVQSPRYKIIEKKQPVAFWCNPISGHNTLYWYLQNLGQGPELLIRYENEEAVDDSQLPKDRFSAERLKGVDSTLKIQPAELGDSAVYLCASSPTTGELFFGEGSRLTVL.

The rearrangement uses TRBV28 and TRBJ2-5; D unclear. The CDR3 totals 13 residues. Trimming left V 2 bases short and J 7 bases short, with 11 bases between. The V gene's germline CDR1 is MDHEN and CDR2 SYDVKM. The CDR3 coding sequence is TGTGCCAGCAGTTTAGCCCAGGATGGGACCCAGTACTTC. Encoded protein: CASSLAQDGTQYF.

This clone was detected a few times. J is TRBJ1-5 and V is TRBV30; D is possibly TRBD1 (5 bases). The V gene's germline CDR1 is GTSNPN and CDR2 SVGIG (reference sequence). V lost 0 bases and J lost 4, with 10 bases in between. The CDR3 length is 14 residues. Here the CDR3 DNA reads TGTGCCTGGAGTGTACCCGCAGGGAATCAGCCCCAGCATTTT. Translating it yields CAWSVPAGNQPQHF.

This clone showed up just once. The J gene is TRBJ2-5, the V gene TRBV7-2; the D is unclear. Germline V gives CDR1 SGHTA, CDR2 FQGNSA. The CDR3 has 13 amino acids. V was clipped by 5 bases and J by 5 bases, with 12 bases between them. In nucleotides, the CDR3 is TGTGCCAGCAGCACTTTACAGCCCGAGACCCAGTACTTC. Residues: CASSTLQPETQYF.

The chain combines TRBV7-9 with TRBJ1-4, with no clear D. CDR1 is SEHNR, CDR2 FQNEAQ, per germline (reference sequence). This CDR3 is 11 amino acids long. Trimming pared 3 bases from V and 9 bases from J, leaving 5 bases between. As DNA, the CDR3 is TGTGCCAGCAGCTTTAAGCAAAAACTGTTTTTT. Amino acids: CASSFKQKLFF.

The chain has TRBV19 and TRBJ2-7; a weak D match, TRBD2 (5 bases). Trimming removed 1 base from V and 0 bases from J, with 7 bases in between. This CDR3 region has 14 residues. The germline CDR1 and CDR2 sequences are LNHDA and SQIVND (reference sequence). CDR3 loop: CASSIGRSSYEQYF. In nucleotides, the CDR3 is TGTGCCAGTAGTATAGGGAGGAGCTCCTACGAGCAGTACTTC.

This clone was picked up one time. The rearrangement links TRBV19 to TRBJ2-3; 16 nucleotides line up with TRBD2. The CDR3 loop spans 20 amino acids. In germline, CDR1 is LNHDA, CDR2 SQIVND (reference sequence). V was clipped by 4 bases and J by 4 bases; unmatched bases: 14. The CDR3 DNA reads as TGTGCCAGTAGTACTGGGACTAGCGGGAGGGTCAGGATGCCGTCAGATACGCAGTATTTT. Translating it yields CASSTGTSGRVRMPSDTQYF.

This chain connects TRBV28 to TRBJ2-6; no definite D call. CDR1 MDHEN and CDR2 SYDVKM come from the germline V gene. V was cut by 5 bases and J by 0 bases, with 14 bases left in between. The CDR3 totals 17 residues. CDR3 amino acids: CASSLERSNSGANVLTF. As DNA, the CDR3 is TGTGCCAGCAGTCTAGAGCGATCGAACTCTGGGGCCAACGTCCTGACTTTC.

This clone showed up just once. V usage is TRBV2 and J usage is TRBJ1-2; maybe TRBD1 (5 bases). From germline, CDR1 is SNHLY and CDR2 FYNNEI. Deletions cut 6 bases from V and 3 bases from J, with 14 bases between. The CDR3 is 14 residues long. DNA of the CDR3: TGTGCCAGCAGCCCGCCCGGGGGGGACTATGGCTACACCTTC. Protein: CASSPPGGDYGYTF.

V gene TRBV7-2 combines with J gene TRBJ2-1; the D gene is possibly TRBD1 (5 bases). With 1 base removed from V and 9 bases from J, the gap between germline ends came to 10 bases. Germline V gene sequence: CDR1 SGHTA, CDR2 FQGNSA. The CDR3 is 13 residues long. The CDR3 loop is CASSLGADTEQFF. The CDR3 bases are TGTGCCAGCAGCTTAGGGGCGGACACTGAGCAGTTCTTC.

This chain connects TRBV6-6 to TRBJ2-7, with a possible D match to TRBD1 (7 bases). The CDR3 sequence is 14 residues long. V lost 2 bases and J 7 bases, leaving 15 bases between the germline ends. CDR1 is MNHNY, CDR2 SVGAGI, per germline (reference sequence). The CDR3 protein is CASSYGDRGGEQYF. In DNA form, the CDR3 reads TGTGCCAGCAGTTACGGGGACAGAGGAGGGGAGCAGTACTTC.

This clone was observed a few times. At one end the junction does not follow the germline gene, possibly because of a read error. J is TRBJ2-7 and V is TRBV7-7; 15 bases are shared with TRBD2. Germline V gene sequence: CDR1 SSHAT, CDR2 FNYEAQ (reference sequence). The length of the CDR3 is 16 residues. CDR3 residues: CASSPGLAGGIYEQYF. CDR3 sequence (DNA): TGTGCTAGCAGCCCCGGACTAGCGGGAGGGATCTACGAGCAGTACTTC.

The rearrangement uses TRBV28 and TRBJ1-2; 7 nucleotides line up with TRBD1. Germline CDR1 and CDR2: MDHEN and SYDVKM. The CDR3 totals 13 residues. The V and J ends lost 11 bases and 2 bases, in that order; junction bases with no gene match: 8. CDR3 sequence (DNA): TGTGCCTCTTGGGACAGCTTAAACTATGGCTACACCTTC. Translated: CASWDSLNYGYTF.